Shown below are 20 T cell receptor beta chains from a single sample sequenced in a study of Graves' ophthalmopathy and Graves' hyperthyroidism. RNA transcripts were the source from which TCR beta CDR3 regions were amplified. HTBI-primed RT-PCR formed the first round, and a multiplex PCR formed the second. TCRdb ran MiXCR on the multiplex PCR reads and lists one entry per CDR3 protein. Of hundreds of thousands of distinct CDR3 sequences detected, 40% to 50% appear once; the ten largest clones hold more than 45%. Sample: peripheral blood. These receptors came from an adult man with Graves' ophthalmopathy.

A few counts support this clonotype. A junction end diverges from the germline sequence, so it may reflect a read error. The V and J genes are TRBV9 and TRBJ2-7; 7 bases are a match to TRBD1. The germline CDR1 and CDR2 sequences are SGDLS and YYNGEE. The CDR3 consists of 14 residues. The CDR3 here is CASSLLTGNYEQYF. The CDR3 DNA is TGCGCCAGTAGCTTATTGACAGGGAACTACGAGCAGTACTTC.

CDR3 region: CASSLMEGLSPLHF. Written as DNA, the CDR3 is TGTGCCAGCAGCTTGATGGAGGGACTATCACCCCTCCACTTT. The chain combines TRBV5-8 with TRBJ1-6, with TRBD1 as a possible D gene (5 bases). This CDR3 has 14 residues. Trimming shortened V by 1 base and J by 10 bases, and 12 bases separated the two germline ends. Germline lookup yields CDR1 SGHTS and CDR2 YDEGEE.

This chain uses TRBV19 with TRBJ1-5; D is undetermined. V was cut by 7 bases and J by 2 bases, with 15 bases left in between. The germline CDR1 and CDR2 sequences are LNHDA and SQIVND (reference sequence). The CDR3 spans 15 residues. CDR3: CASILGGRGNQPQHF. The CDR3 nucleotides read TGTGCCAGTATCTTAGGAGGACGGGGCAATCAGCCCCAGCATTTT.

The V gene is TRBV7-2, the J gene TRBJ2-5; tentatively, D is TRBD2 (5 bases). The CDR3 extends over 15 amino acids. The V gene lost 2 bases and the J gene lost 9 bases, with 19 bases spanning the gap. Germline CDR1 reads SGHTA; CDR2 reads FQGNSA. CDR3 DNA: TGTGCCAGCAGCTTAAAAGGACTCGAGGTAGTGCCCCAGTACTTC. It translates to CASSLKGLEVVPQYF.

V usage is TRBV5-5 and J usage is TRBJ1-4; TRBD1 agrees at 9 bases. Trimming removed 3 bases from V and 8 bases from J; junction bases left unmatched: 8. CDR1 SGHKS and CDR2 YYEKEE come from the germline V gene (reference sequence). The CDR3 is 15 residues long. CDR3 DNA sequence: TGTGCCAGCAGCTCGCCGGGACAGGGAGGGGAAAAACTGTTTTTT. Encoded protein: CASSSPGQGGEKLFF.

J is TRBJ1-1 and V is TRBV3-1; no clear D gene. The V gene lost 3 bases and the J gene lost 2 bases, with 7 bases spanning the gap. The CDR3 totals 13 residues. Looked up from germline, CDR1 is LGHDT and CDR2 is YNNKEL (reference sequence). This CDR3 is CASSHRTNTEAFF. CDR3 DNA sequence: TGTGCCAGCAGCCATAGAACTAACACTGAAGCTTTCTTT.

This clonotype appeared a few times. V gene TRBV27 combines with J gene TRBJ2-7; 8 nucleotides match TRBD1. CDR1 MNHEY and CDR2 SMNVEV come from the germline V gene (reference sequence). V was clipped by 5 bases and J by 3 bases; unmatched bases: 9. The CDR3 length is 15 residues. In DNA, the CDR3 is TGTGCCAGCAGTGTCGGACAGGGATTGGTCTACGAGCAGTACTTC. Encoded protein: CASSVGQGLVYEQYF.

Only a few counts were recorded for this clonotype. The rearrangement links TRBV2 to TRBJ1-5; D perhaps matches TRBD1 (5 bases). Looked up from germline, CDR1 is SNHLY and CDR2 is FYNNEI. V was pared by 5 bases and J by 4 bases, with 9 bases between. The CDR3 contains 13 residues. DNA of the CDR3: TGTGCCAGCAGTACTACAGGTAATCAGCCCCAGCATTTT. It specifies CASSTTGNQPQHF.

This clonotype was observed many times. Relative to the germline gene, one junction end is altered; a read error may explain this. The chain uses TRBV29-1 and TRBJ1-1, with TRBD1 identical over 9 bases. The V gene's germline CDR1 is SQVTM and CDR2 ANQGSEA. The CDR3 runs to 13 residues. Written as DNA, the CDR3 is TGCAGCGGTGAACAGGGGGCGCGGACTGAAGCTTTCTTT. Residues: CSGEQGARTEAFF.

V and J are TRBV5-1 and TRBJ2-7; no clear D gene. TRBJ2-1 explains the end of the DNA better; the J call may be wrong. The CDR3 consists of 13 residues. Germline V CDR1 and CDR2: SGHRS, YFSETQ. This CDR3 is CASSSGRDNEQFF. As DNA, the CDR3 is TGCGCCAGCAGCTCCGGAAGAGACAATGAGCAGTTCTTC.

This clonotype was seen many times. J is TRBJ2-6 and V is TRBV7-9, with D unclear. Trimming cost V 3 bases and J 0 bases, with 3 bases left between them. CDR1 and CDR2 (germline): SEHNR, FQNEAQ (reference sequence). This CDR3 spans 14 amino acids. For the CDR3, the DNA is TGTGCCAGCAGCTTGGACTCTGGGGCCAACGTCCTGACTTTC. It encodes CASSLDSGANVLTF.

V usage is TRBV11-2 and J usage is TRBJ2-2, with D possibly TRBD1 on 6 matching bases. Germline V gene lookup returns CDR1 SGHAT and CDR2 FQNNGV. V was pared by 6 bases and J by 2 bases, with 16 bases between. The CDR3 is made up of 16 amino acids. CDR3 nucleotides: TGTGCCAGCAGACGACCCGGACAGAAAAACACCGGGGAGCTGTTTTTT. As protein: CASRRPGQKNTGELFF. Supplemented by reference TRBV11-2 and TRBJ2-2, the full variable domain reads EAGVAQSPRYKIIEKRQSVAFWCNPISGHATLYWYQQILGQGPKLLIQFQNNGVVDDSQLPKDRFSAERLKGVDSTLKIQPAKLEDSAVYLCASRRPGQKNTGELFFGEGSRLTVL.

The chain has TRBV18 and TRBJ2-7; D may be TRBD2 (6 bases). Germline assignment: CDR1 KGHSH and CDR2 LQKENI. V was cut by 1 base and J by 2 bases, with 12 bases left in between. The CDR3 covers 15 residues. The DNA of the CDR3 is TGTGCCAGCTCACCACTCGGAGGGTCCACCTACGAGCAGTACTTC. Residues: CASSPLGGSTYEQYF. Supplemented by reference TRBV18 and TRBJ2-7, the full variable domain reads NAGVMQNPRHLVRRRGQEARLRCSPMKGHSHVYWYRQLPEEGLKFMVYLQKENIIDESGMPKERFSAEFPKEGPSILRIQQVVRGDSAAYFCASSPLGGSTYEQYFGPGTRLTVT.

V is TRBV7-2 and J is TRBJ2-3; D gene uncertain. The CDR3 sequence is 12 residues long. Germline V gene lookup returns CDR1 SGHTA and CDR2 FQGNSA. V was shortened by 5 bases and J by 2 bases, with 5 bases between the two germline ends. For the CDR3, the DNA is TGTGCCAGCAGCCCCTACACAGATACGCAGTATTTT. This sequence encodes CASSPYTDTQYF.

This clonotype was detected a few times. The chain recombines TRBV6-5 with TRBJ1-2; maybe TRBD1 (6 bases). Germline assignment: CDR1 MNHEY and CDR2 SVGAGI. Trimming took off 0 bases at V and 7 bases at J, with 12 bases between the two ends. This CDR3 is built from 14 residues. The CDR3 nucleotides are TGTGCCAGCAGTTACTCCGGGGGCAGGAGTGGCTACACCTTC. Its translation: CASSYSGGRSGYTF.

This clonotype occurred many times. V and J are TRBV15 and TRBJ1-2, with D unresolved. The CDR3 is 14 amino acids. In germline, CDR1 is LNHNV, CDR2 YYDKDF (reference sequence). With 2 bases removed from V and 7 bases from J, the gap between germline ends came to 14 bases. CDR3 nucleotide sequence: TGTGCCACCAGCAGACAAGGAGTTCGAGGTGGCTACACCTTC. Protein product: CATSRQGVRGGYTF.

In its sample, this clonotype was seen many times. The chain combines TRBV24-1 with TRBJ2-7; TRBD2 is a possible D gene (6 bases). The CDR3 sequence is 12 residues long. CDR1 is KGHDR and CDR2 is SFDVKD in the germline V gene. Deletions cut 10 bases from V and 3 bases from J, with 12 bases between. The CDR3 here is CATGGDHYEQYF. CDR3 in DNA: TGTGCCACGGGCGGGGACCACTACGAGCAGTACTTC.

The CDR3 nucleotides are TGCAGCGTTGAAGTGACAGGGGGAGAGTACGAGCAGTACTTC. The encoded protein is CSVEVTGGEYEQYF. This chain links TRBV29-1 with TRBJ2-7; 9 bases line up with TRBD1. CDR1 and CDR2 from the germline V gene are SQVTM and ANQGSEA. The CDR3 loop spans 14 amino acids. Unmatched junction bases numbered 5, after V lost 1 base and J lost 4 bases.

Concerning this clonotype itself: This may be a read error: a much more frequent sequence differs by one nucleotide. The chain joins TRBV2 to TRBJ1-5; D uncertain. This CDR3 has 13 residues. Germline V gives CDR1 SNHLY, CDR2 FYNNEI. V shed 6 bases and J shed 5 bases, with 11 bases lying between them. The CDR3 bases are TGTGCCAGCAGCCCATCGGTCGATCAGCCCCAGCATTTT. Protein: CASSPSVDQPQHF. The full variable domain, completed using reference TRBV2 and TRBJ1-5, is EPEVTQTPSHQVTQMGQEVILRCVPISNHLYFYWYRQILGQKVEFLVSFYNNEISEKSEIFDDQFSVERPDGSNFTLKIRSTKLEDSAMYFCASSPSVDQPQHFGDGTRLSIL.

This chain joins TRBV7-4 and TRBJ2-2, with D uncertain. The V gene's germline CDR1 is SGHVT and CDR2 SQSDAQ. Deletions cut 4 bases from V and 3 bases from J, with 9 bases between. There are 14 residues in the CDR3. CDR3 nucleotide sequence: TGTGCCAGCAGCTCGCCCACAGACACCGGGGAGCTGTTTTTT. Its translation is CASSSPTDTGELFF.